The 21 T cell receptor beta chains in this list originate from one sample, sequenced in a study of blood T cells in healthy people across ages. PCR was performed a second time for roughly 6 to 12 cycles using a sample-barcoded 5' primer and a J-beta primer mix. One entry per CDR3 protein results from TCRdb running MiXCR on the 5' RACE reads. The repertoire holds roughly 1,500,000 distinct CDR3 sequences, about 35% seen once, with 11% in the top ten. Sequences were obtained from blood. All receptors come from a woman aged 25 to 39 in good health.

This clonotype was observed a few times. The chain combines TRBV27 with TRBJ2-7; 7 positions agree with TRBD1. V dropped 2 bases and J dropped 10; count of bases not matched to a gene: 11. Germline loops: CDR1 MNHEY, CDR2 SMNVEV (reference sequence). The CDR3 runs to 14 residues. Here the CDR3 reads CASSLRQGIKTQYF. In nucleotides, the CDR3 is TGTGCCAGCAGTTTACGACAGGGTATCAAAACCCAGTACTTC.

This clonotype was counted a few times. The V gene is TRBV30, the J gene TRBJ1-1; D possibly corresponds to TRBD1 (5 bases). V was shortened by 0 bases and J by 2 bases, with 16 bases between the two germline ends. CDR3 length equals 16 residues. CDR1 is GTSNPN, CDR2 SVGIG, per germline (reference sequence). This CDR3 reads CAWSVLVGQPNTEAFF. In nucleotides, the CDR3 is TGTGCCTGGAGTGTATTGGTGGGGCAGCCAAACACTGAAGCTTTCTTT.

The V gene is TRBV20-1, the J gene TRBJ2-1, with 8 bases identical to TRBD2. Germline loops: CDR1 DFQATT, CDR2 SNEGSKA (reference sequence). The CDR3 sequence is 19 residues long. V trimming: 1 base; J trimming: 5 bases; junction bases outside the gene matches: 19. DNA of the CDR3: TGCAGTGCTAGAGTAAGAATAGGGACTAGTATACGCCCTAACAATGAGCAGTTCTTC. Protein product: CSARVRIGTSIRPNNEQFF.

The chain carries TRBV5-1 and TRBJ1-5; D is unresolved. Trimming left V 4 bases short and J 4 bases short, with 9 bases between. The CDR3 covers 13 residues. The germline V gene has CDR1 SGHRS and CDR2 YFSETQ. DNA for the CDR3: TGCGCCAGCAGCCCCAGACCTAATCAGCCCCAGCATTTT. It encodes CASSPRPNQPQHF.

This clonotype has more than one count but fewer than ten. The chain couples TRBV20-1 to TRBJ2-3; 16 nucleotides align to TRBD2. CDR3 size: 16 residues. Germline CDR1 is DFQATT and CDR2 is SNEGSKA (reference sequence). The V segment lost 7 bases and the J segment 7 bases; nucleotides outside the gene matches: 11. The CDR3 coding sequence is TGCAGTGTTAGTGGGACTAGCGGGGGGGCGAGGAATACGCAGTATTTT. As protein: CSVSGTSGGARNTQYF.

The genes are TRBV6-1 and TRBJ2-1; 13 bases match TRBD2. V gave up 7 bases and J gave up 7 bases; unmatched junction bases: 7. CDR3 length: 15 amino acids. The germline gives CDR1 MNHNS, CDR2 SASEGT. The CDR3 DNA is TGTGCCAGCATTCCGACTAGCGGGGGGTTTAATGAGCAGTTCTTC. The encoded protein is CASIPTSGGFNEQFF.

In this sample, this clonotype turned up a few times. The chain carries TRBV6-5 and TRBJ2-7; 8 positions match TRBD1. The CDR3 covers 13 residues. The germline V gene encodes CDR1 MNHEY and CDR2 SVGAGI. V shed 6 bases, J shed 2 bases, and the junction held 3 bases outside the gene matches. CDR3 residues: CASRLTGAYEQYF. The CDR3 coding sequence is TGTGCCAGCAGACTGACAGGGGCCTACGAGCAGTACTTC.

The chain employs TRBV12-3 or TRBV12-4 and TRBJ2-7; D is possibly TRBD2 (5 bases). V lost 6 bases and J 7 bases, leaving 16 bases between the germline ends. The CDR3 consists of 13 residues. The CDR3 DNA follows: TGTGCCAGCAGGGCCGGTCTAACGGGAGAGCAGTACTTC. It specifies CASRAGLTGEQYF.

The rearrangement links TRBV20-1 to TRBJ1-5; 8 bases line up with TRBD1. The CDR3 has 15 amino acids. Germline assignment: CDR1 DFQATT and CDR2 SNEGSKA (reference sequence). After removal of 6 bases from V and 0 bases from J, the junction contained 7 bases not matched to a gene. CDR3 bases: TGCAGTGCGAAAGACAGGGGATATAGCAATCAGCCCCAGCATTTT. Its protein is CSAKDRGYSNQPQHF.

The J gene is TRBJ2-7, the V gene TRBV11-2; 8 bases fit TRBD1. Germline V gene sequence: CDR1 SGHAT, CDR2 FQNNGV. The V and J ends lost 8 bases and 9 bases, in that order; junction bases with no gene match: 12. The CDR3 loop spans 13 amino acids. CDR3 region: CASPTSQGDGQYF. DNA for the CDR3: TGTGCCAGCCCAACCTCACAGGGGGACGGGCAGTACTTC.

This clonotype showed up just a few times. The V gene is TRBV4-1, the J gene TRBJ2-1; 8 bases map to TRBD2. Germline CDR1 reads MGHRA; CDR2 reads YSYEKL. The trim removed 0 bases at V and 4 bases at J, leaving 8 bases unmatched. The CDR3 extends over 17 amino acids. The CDR3 loop is CASSQEGPTSAYNEQFF. As DNA, the CDR3 is TGCGCCAGCAGCCAAGAAGGTCCGACTAGCGCTTACAATGAGCAGTTCTTC.

The chain carries TRBV28 and TRBJ2-7; D not resolved. Germline V gene data show CDR1 as MDHEN and CDR2 as SYDVKM. The CDR3 has 14 residues. V was pared by 6 bases and J by 0 bases, with 12 bases between. CDR3 DNA: TGTGCCAGCAGAGTCTCGGTTAACTCCTACGAGCAGTACTTC. Translation gives CASRVSVNSYEQYF.

This clonotype was counted only a few times. The chain employs TRBV10-3 and TRBJ2-1, with 7 bases identical to TRBD2. This CDR3 is built from 14 residues. The germline V gene encodes CDR1 ENHRY and CDR2 SYGVKD. The V gene end was trimmed by 5 bases and the J gene end by 5 bases; junction bases not matched to a gene: 6. CDR3 region: CAISLSGQHNEQFF. The CDR3 bases are TGTGCCATCAGTCTTAGCGGGCAACACAATGAGCAGTTCTTC.

The chain links TRBV13 to TRBJ2-5; 11 nucleotides align to TRBD2. Germline CDR1 is PRHDT and CDR2 is FYEKMQ (reference sequence). With V trimmed by 4 bases and J by 3 bases, 7 bases remained unmatched. The CDR3 length is 16 residues. The CDR3 DNA is TGTGCCAGCAGCTCAGTCGGGACTAGCGGTGAAGAGACCCAGTACTTC. It translates to CASSSVGTSGEETQYF.

This clonotype has a handful of counts. The V call is TRBV6-2 or TRBV6-3, the J call TRBJ2-1; D might be TRBD1 (6 bases). Germline V gives CDR1 MNHEY, CDR2 SVGEGT. V shed 6 bases and J shed 8 bases, with 14 bases lying between them. The CDR3 consists of 13 residues. In DNA, the CDR3 is TGTGCCAGCAGCCAGCACACAGGGTATGAGCAGTTCTTC. This encodes CASSQHTGYEQFF.

The V and J genes are TRBV5-1 and TRBJ2-1, with 7 bases lining up with TRBD2. The CDR3 contains 14 residues. The germline CDR1 and CDR2 sequences are SGHRS and YFSETQ. The J segment lost 7 bases and the V segment lost 0 bases, leaving 4 bases of the junction unmatched. CDR3: CASSLGGSQNEQFF. The DNA for the CDR3 is TGCGCCAGCAGCTTGGGCGGGAGTCAGAATGAGCAGTTCTTC.

The rearrangement joins TRBV19 to TRBJ1-2, with D possibly being TRBD1 (5 bases). Per germline, CDR1 LNHDA and CDR2 SQIVND (reference sequence). The germline V and J ends were trimmed by 3 bases and 3 bases, with 11 bases remaining between them. This CDR3 is 14 amino acids long. As DNA, the CDR3 is TGTGCCAGTAGTATTCGTTTCAGGGACTATGGCTACACCTTC. Translated, it gives CASSIRFRDYGYTF. Using reference TRBV19 and TRBJ1-2 for the parts outside the CDR3, the full variable domain is DGGITQSPKYLFRKEGQNVTLSCEQNLNHDAMYWYRQDPGQGLRLIYYSQIVNDFQKGDIAEGYSVSREKKESFPLTVTSAQKNPTAFYLCASSIRFRDYGYTFGSGTRLTVV.

Ten or more counts support this clonotype. The CDR3 protein is CSAPGSTWGYEQYF. The DNA for the CDR3 is TGCAGTGCCCCTGGTAGTACTTGGGGCTACGAGCAGTACTTC. This chain links TRBV20-1 with TRBJ2-7, with unresolved D. Looked up from germline, CDR1 is DFQATT and CDR2 is SNEGSKA (reference sequence). Trimming shortened V by 6 bases and J by 3 bases, and 18 bases separated the two germline ends. This CDR3 comprises 14 residues.

The chain joins TRBV2 to TRBJ1-2; a weak D match, TRBD1 (6 bases). The CDR3 length is 12 residues. The V end was cut by 8 bases, the J end by 6 bases, with 13 bases between. Germline V CDR1 and CDR2: SNHLY, FYNNEI. The CDR3, as DNA: TGTGCCAGCCGACAGGACACGGATGGCTACACCTTC. It is translated as CASRQDTDGYTF.

The sample holds a few counts of this clonotype. V is TRBV3-1 and J is TRBJ2-1, with 7 bases identical to TRBD2. The germline CDR1 and CDR2 sequences are LGHDT and YNNKEL (reference sequence). This CDR3 is 15 amino acids long. The V and J ends lost 5 bases and 9 bases, in that order; junction bases with no gene match: 13. CDR3 region: CASSSWGGGHSEQFF. CDR3 in DNA: TGTGCCAGCAGCTCCTGGGGGGGAGGGCACAGTGAGCAGTTCTTC.

This clonotype was recorded many times. The chain links TRBV28 to TRBJ1-2, with D hard to call. This CDR3 contains 12 residues. CDR1 and CDR2 from the germline V gene are MDHEN and SYDVKM. V lost 6 bases and J lost 4, with 9 bases in between. CDR3 residues: CASSSGIYGYTF. CDR3 nucleotides: TGTGCCAGCAGCTCAGGAATCTATGGCTACACCTTC.